This TCR beta chain was identified in a study of shared clonotypes between healthy human individuals. How the authors handled the data: Without quality scores, immunoSEQ junctional reads could not be filtered like full-length reads. TCRdb's copy holds only in-frame clones and misses some; the assay was immunoSEQ multiplex PCR. V, J and clone size derive from that table, while D and trimming were established from the DNA sequence. In the table there are around 510,000 clones, roughly 79% of which are singletons. Study-wide points: Few donors restricted represented genetic and exposure-history diversity.

The donors, healthy adults who were HIV-negative, had experienced no recent acute infections or vaccinations. As concerns this clone: Its antigen is not identified.

This sequence was found in a woman in her forties in good health. Some clones in this sample may be carry-over from other donors' samples. Source material: PBMCs.

CDR3 coding DNA: TGTGCCAGCAGCTTAGGCCTCGATCAGCCCCAGCATTTT. It is translated as CASSLGLDQPQHF. The V and J genes are TRBV7-2 and TRBJ1-5; no definite D call. The CDR3 has 13 amino acids. Germline assignment: CDR1 SGHTA and CDR2 FQGNSA. V lost 1 base and J 5 bases, leaving 6 bases between the germline ends.